This paragraph reports one T cell receptor beta chain. This specimen comes from a study of CD8 T cells in Susac syndrome. Treatment-naive patients with stable or active relapsing-remitting disease served as multiple sclerosis controls. V was pared by 5 bases and J by 5 bases, with 10 bases between. The CDR3 extends over 13 amino acids. About 0.5 to 1 ug RNA was reverse transcribed with random hexamers. From the immunoSEQ multiplex PCR reads, TCRdb called clonotypes with MiXCR, one entry per CDR3 protein. Of a few hundred thousand distinct CDR3 sequences in the sample, about 95% are singletons; the top ten hold less than 0.095%.

The chain links TRBV12-3 or TRBV12-4 to TRBJ2-1; D gene unclear. Sequencing was done on a sample of CD4+ T cells from PBMCs. The TCR was taken from a human donor with multiple sclerosis. CDR3 nucleotide sequence: TGTGCCAGCAGTCCTAACCGTAACAATGAGCAGTTCTTC. Its protein is CASSPNRNNEQFF.